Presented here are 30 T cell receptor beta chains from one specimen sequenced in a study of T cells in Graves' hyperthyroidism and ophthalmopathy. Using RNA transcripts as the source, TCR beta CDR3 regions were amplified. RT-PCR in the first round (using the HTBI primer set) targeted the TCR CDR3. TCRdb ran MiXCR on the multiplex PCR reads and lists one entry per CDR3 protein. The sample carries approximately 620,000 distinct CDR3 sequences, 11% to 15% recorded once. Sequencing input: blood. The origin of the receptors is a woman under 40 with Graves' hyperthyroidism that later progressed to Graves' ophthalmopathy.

DNA for the CDR3: TGTGCCAGCAGTTTAGGGGACAGGGGTTCACCCCTCCACTTT. Translating gives CASSLGDRGSPLHF. The chain couples TRBV27 to TRBJ1-6; 10 nucleotides agree with TRBD1. Unmatched junction bases numbered 1, after V lost 2 bases and J lost 9 bases. The CDR3 extends over 14 amino acids. Germline loops: CDR1 MNHEY, CDR2 SMNVEV (reference sequence).

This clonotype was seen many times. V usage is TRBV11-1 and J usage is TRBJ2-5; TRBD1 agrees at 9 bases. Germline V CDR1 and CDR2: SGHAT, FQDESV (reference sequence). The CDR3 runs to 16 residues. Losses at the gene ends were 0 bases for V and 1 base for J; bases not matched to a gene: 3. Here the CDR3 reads CASSLASTGGQETQYF. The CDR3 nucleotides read TGTGCCAGCAGCTTAGCATCGACAGGGGGCCAAGAGACCCAGTACTTC.

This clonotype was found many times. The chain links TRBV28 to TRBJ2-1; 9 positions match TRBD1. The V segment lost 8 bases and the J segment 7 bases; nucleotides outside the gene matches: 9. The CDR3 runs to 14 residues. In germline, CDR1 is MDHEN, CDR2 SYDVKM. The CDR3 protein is CASLGTGNLNEQFF. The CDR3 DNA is TGTGCCAGCCTCGGGACAGGGAATCTAAATGAGCAGTTCTTC.

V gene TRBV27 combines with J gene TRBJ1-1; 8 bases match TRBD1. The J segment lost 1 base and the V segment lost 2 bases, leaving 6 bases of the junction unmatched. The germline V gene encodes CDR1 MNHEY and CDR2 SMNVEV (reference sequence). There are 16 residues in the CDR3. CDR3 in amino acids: CASSLIAGTGNTEAFF. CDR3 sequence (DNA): TGTGCCAGCAGTTTAATCGCCGGGACAGGGAACACTGAAGCTTTCTTT.

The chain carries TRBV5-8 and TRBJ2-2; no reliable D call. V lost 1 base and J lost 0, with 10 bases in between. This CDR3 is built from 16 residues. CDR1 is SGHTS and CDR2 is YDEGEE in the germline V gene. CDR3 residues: CASSLPPFANTGELFF. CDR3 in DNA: TGTGCCAGCAGCTTGCCTCCGTTCGCGAACACCGGGGAGCTGTTTTTT.

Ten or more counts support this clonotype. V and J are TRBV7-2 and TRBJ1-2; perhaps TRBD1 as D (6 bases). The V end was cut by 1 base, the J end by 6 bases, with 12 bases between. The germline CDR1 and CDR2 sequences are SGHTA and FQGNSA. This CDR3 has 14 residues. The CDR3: CASSLVWGADGYTF. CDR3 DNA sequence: TGTGCCAGCAGCTTAGTGTGGGGGGCGGATGGCTACACCTTC.

The CDR3 bases are TGTGCCAGCATGATCGGGACAGGGGACGAAAAACTGTTTTTT. It yields the protein CASMIGTGDEKLFF. This chain links TRBV28 with TRBJ1-4, with 10 positions matching TRBD1. V trimming: 7 bases; J trimming: 8 bases; junction bases outside the gene matches: 7. CDR1 is MDHEN, CDR2 SYDVKM, per germline. The CDR3 extends over 14 amino acids. Drawing the rest from reference TRBV28 and TRBJ1-4, the complete variable domain is DVKVTQSSRYLVKRTGEKVFLECVQDMDHENMFWYRQDPGLGLRLIYFSYDVKMKEKGDIPEGYSVSREKKERFSLILESASTNQTSMYLCASMIGTGDEKLFFGSGTQLSVL.

Here the CDR3 reads CASRVSKRTGSLSSTEAFF. Written as DNA, the CDR3 is TGTGCCAGTCGGGTGTCGAAGAGGACAGGGAGCCTTTCGAGCACTGAAGCTTTCTTT. The rearrangement joins TRBV19 to TRBJ1-1, with 8 bases aligning to TRBD1. Trimming took 8 bases from V and 4 from J; bases not matched to a gene: 24. CDR3 length: 19 amino acids. Germline-derived CDR1 and CDR2 are LNHDA and SQIVND (reference sequence).

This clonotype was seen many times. As DNA, the CDR3 is TGTGCCAGTAGTATGCGGAGGGGGGCGCCTACCCAAGAGACCCAGTACTTC. This codes for CASSMRRGAPTQETQYF. The J gene is TRBJ2-5, the V gene TRBV19; D assignment may be TRBD1 or TRBD2 (6 bases each). The CDR3 is 17 residues long. V lost 3 bases and J 1 base, leaving 18 bases between the germline ends. CDR1 and CDR2 from the germline V gene are LNHDA and SQIVND (reference sequence).

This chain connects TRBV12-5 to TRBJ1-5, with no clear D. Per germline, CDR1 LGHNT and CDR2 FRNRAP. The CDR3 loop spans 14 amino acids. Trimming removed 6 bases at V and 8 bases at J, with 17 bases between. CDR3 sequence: CASGPNPLGEPQHF. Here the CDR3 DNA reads TGTGCTAGTGGCCCCAACCCACTCGGGGAGCCCCAGCATTTT.

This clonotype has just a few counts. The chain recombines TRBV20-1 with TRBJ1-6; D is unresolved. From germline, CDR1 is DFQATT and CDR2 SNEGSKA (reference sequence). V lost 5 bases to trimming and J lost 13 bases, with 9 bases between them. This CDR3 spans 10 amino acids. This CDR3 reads CSAAPPPLHF. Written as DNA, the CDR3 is TGCAGTGCTGCCCCTCCCCCCCTCCACTTT.

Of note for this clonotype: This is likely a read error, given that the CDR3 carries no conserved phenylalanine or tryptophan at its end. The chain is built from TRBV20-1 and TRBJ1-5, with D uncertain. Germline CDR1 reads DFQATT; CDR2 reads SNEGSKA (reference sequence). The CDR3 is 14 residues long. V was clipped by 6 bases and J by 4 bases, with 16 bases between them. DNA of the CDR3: TGCAGTGCCGCTGGTAGGGATTGGAATCAGCCCCAGCATCTT. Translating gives CSAAGRDWNQPQHL.

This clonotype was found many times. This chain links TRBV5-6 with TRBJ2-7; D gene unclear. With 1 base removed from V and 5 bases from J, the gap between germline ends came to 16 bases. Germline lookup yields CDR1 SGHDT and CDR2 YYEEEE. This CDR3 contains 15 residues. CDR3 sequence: CASSLPLSDLHEQYF. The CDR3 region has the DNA TGTGCCAGCAGCTTGCCCCTATCCGACCTGCACGAGCAGTACTTC.

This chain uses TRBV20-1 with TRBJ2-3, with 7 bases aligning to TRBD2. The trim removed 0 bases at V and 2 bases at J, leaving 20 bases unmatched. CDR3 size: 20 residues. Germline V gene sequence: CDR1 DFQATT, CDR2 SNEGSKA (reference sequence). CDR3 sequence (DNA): TGCAGTGCTAGAGATAGGCCCGCTAGCGGATACCTAATTGCCACAGATACGCAGTATTTT. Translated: CSARDRPASGYLIATDTQYF.

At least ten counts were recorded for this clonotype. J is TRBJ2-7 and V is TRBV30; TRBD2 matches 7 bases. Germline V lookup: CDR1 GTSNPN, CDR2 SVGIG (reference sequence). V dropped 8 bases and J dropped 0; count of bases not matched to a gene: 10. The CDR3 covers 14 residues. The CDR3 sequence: CAGGEDTSSYEQYF. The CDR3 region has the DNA TGTGCCGGGGGGGAGGACACGAGCTCCTACGAGCAGTACTTC.

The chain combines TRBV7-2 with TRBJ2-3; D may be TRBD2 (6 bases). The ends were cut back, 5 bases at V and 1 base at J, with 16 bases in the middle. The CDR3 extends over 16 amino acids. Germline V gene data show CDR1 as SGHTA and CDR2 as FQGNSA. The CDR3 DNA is TGTGCCAGCAGCCCGGCGGGAACCCCTGGCACAGATACGCAGTATTTT. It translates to CASSPAGTPGTDTQYF.

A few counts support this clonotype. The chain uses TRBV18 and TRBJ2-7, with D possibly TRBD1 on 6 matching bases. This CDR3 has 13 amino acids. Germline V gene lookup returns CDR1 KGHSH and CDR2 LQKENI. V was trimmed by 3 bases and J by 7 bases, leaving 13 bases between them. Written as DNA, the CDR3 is TGTGCCAGCTCACCGGAGACAGGTCTGGAGCAGTACTTC. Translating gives CASSPETGLEQYF.

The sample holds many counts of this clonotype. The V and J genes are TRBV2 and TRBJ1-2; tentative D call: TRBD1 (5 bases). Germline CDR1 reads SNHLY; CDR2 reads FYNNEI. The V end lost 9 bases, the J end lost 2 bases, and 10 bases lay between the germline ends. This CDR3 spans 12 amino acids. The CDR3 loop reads CASRDPNYGYTF. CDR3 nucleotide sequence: TGTGCCAGTCGGGACCCCAACTATGGCTACACCTTC. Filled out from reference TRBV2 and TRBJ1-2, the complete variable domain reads EPEVTQTPSHQVTQMGQEVILRCVPISNHLYFYWYRQILGQKVEFLVSFYNNEISEKSEIFDDQFSVERPDGSNFTLKIRSTKLEDSAMYFCASRDPNYGYTFGSGTRLTVV.

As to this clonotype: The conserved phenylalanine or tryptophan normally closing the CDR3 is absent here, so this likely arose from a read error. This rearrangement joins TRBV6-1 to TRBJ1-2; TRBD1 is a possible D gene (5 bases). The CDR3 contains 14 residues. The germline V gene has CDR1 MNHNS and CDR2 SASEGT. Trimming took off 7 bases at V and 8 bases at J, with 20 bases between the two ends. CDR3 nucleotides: TGTGCCAGCACCTCCGGACGTGGGACGGGGGGCTACACCCTC. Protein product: CASTSGRGTGGYTL.

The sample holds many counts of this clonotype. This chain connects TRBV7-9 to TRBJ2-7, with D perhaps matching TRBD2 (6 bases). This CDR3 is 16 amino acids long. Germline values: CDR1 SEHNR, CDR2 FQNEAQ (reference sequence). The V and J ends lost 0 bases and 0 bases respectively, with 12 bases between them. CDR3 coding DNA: TGTGCCAGCAGCTTAGCGTCCGGGACTGGCTCCTACGAGCAGTACTTC. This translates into CASSLASGTGSYEQYF.

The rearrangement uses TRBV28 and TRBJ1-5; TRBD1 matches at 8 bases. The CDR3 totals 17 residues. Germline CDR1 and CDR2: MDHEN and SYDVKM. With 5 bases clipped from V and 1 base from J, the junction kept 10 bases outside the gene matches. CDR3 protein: CASSRPRTGGSNQPQHF. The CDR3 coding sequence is TGTGCCAGCAGTAGACCTAGAACAGGGGGGAGCAATCAGCCCCAGCATTTT.

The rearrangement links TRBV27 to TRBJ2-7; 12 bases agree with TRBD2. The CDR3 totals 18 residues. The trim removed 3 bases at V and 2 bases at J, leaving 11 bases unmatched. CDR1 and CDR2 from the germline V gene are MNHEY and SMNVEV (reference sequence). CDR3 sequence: CASSFRARTSGTTYEQYF. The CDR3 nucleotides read TGTGCCAGCAGTTTCAGGGCCAGGACTAGCGGGACGACCTACGAGCAGTACTTC.

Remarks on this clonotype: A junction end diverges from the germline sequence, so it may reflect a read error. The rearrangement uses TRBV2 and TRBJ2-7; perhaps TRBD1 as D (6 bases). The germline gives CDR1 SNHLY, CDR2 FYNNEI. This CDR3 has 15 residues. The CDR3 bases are TGCGCCAGCAGTACTAGGTCAGGGGAAAGCAACGAGCAGTACTTC. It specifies CASSTRSGESNEQYF.

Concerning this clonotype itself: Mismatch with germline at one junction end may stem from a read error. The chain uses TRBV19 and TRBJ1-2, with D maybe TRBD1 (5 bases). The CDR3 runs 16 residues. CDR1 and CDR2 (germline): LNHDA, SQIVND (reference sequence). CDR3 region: CACSIWGRSENYGYTF. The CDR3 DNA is TGTGCCTGTAGTATTTGGGGCAGGAGCGAAAACTATGGCTACACCTTC.

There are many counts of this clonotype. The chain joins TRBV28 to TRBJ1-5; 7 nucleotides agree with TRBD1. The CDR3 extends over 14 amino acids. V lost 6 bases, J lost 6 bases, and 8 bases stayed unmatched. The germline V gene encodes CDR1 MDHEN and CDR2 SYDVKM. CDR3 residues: CASSPQGGGQPQHF. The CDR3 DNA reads TGTGCCAGCAGCCCGCAGGGGGGCGGTCAGCCCCAGCATTTT.

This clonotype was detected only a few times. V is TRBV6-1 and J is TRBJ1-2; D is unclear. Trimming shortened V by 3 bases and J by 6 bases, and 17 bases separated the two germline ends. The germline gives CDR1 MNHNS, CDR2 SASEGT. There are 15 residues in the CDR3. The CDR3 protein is CASSDLGWSVNGYTF. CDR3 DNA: TGTGCCAGCAGTGACCTGGGGTGGAGCGTCAATGGCTACACCTTC.

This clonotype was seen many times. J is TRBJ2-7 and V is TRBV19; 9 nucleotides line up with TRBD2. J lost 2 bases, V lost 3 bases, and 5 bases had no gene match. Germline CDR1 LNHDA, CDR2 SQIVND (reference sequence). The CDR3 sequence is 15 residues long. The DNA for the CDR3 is TGTGCCAGTAGTATTACGGCGGGAGGGCCCTACGAGCAGTACTTC. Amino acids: CASSITAGGPYEQYF.

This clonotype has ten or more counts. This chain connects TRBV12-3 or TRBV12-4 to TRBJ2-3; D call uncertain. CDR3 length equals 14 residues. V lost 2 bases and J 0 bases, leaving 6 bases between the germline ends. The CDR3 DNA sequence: TGTGCCAGCAGTTTACAGACTAGCACAGATACGCAGTATTTT. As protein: CASSLQTSTDTQYF.

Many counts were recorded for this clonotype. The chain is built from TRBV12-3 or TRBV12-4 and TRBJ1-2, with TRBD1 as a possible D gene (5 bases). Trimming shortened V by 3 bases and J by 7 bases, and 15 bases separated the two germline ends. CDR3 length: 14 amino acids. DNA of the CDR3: TGTGCCAGCAGTTTTGGGTCAGGGATCGGTGGCTACACCTTC. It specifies CASSFGSGIGGYTF.

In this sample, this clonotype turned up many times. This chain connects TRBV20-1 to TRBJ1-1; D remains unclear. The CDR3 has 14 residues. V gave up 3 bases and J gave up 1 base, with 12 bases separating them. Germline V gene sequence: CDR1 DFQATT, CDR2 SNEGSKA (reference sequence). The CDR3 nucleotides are TGCAGTGCTAGTGAAGTGGAGGAGAACACTGAAGCTTTCTTT. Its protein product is CSASEVEENTEAFF.